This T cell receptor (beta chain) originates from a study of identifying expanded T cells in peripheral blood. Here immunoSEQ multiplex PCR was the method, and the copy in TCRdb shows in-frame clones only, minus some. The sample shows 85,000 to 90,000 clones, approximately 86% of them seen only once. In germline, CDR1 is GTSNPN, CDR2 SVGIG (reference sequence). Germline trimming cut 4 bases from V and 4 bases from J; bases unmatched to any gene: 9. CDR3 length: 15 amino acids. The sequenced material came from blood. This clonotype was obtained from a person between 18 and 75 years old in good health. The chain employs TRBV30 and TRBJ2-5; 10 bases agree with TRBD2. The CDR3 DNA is TGTGCCTGGACCGACCTAGCGGGGGATAGAGAGACCCAGTACTTC. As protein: CAWTDLAGDRETQYF.